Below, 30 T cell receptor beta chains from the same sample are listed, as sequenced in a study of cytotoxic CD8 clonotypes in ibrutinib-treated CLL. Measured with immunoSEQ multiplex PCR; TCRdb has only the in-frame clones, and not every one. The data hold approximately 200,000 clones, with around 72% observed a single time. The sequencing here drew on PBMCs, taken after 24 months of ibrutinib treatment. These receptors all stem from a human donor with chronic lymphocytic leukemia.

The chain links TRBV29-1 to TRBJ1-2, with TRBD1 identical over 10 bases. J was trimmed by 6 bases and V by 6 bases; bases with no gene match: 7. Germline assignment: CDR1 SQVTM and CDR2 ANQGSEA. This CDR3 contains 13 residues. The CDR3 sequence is CSVPRQGAHGYTF. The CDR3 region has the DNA TGCAGCGTACCTAGACAGGGGGCCCATGGCTACACCTTC.

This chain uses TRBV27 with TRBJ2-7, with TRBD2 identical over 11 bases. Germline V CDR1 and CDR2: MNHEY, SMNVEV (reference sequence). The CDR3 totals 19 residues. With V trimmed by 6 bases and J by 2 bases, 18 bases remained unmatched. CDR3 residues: CASRHLLDSGRAGAYEQYF. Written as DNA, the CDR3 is TGTGCCAGCAGACATCTCCTTGATAGCGGGAGGGCCGGGGCCTACGAGCAGTACTTC.

CDR3 sequence (DNA): TGTGCCAGCAGTTTAACTCGGAGCCCCCTCAATGAGCAGTTCTTC. It yields the protein CASSLTRSPLNEQFF. The chain employs TRBV13 and TRBJ2-1; D uncertain. Germline V gives CDR1 PRHDT, CDR2 FYEKMQ (reference sequence). The CDR3 length is 15 residues. The ends were cut back, 6 bases at V and 6 bases at J, with 18 bases in the middle.

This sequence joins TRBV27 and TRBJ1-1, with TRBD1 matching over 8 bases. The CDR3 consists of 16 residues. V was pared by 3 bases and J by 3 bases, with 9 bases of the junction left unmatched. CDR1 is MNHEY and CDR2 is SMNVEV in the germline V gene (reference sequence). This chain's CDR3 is CASSFSRGRRDTEAFF. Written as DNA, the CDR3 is TGTGCCAGCAGTTTCAGCAGGGGGCGACGAGACACTGAAGCTTTCTTT.

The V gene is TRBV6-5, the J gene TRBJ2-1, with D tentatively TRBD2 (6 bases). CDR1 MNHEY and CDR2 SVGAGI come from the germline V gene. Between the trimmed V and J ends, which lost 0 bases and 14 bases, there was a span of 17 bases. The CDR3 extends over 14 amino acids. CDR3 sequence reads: CASSYSLPSAPKFF. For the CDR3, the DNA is TGTGCCAGCAGTTACTCGTTGCCTAGCGCCCCGAAGTTCTTC.

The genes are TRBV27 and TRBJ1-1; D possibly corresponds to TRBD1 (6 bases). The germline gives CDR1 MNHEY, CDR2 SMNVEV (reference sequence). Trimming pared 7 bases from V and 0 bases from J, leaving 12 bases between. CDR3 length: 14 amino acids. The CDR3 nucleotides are TGTGCCAGCAATGGGGGCGCAATGAACACTGAAGCTTTCTTT. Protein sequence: CASNGGAMNTEAFF.

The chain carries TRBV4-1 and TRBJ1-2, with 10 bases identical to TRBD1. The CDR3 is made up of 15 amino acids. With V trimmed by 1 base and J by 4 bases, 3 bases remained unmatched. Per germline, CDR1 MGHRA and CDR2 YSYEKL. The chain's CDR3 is CASSQGRTGGYGYTF. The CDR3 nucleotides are TGCGCCAGCAGCCAAGGAAGGACAGGGGGCTATGGCTACACCTTC.

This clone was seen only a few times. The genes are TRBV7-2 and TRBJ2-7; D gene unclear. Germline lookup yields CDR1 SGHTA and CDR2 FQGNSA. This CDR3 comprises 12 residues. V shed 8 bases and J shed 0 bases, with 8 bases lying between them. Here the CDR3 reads CASGSSSYEQYF. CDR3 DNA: TGTGCCAGCGGGTCAAGCTCCTACGAGCAGTACTTC.

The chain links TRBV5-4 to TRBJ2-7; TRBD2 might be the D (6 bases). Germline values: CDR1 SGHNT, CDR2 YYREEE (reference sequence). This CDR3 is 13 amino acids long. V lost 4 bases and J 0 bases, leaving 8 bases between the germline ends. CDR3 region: CASSPGLSYEQYF. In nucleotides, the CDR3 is TGTGCCAGCAGCCCGGGACTCTCCTACGAGCAGTACTTC.

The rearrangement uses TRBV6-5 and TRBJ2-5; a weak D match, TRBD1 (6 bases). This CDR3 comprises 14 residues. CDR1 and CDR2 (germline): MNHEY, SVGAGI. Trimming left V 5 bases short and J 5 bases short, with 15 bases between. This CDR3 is CASSQGTWGETQYF. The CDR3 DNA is TGTGCCAGCAGTCAGGGGACATGGGGGGAGACCCAGTACTTC.

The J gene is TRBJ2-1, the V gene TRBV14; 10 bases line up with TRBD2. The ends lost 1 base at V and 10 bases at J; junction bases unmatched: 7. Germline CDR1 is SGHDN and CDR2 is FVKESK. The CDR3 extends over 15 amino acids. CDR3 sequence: CASSQGASGSLEQFF. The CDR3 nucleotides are TGTGCCAGCAGCCAAGGGGCTAGCGGGAGCTTAGAGCAGTTCTTC.

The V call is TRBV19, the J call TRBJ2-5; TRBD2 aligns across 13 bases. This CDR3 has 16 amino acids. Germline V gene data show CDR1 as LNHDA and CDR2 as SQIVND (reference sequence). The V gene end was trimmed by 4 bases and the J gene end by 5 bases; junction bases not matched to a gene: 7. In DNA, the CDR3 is TGTGCCAGTAGTACCGGACTAGCGGGGGTAGGGGAGACCCAGTACTTC. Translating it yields CASSTGLAGVGETQYF. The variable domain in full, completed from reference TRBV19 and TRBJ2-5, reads DGGITQSPKYLFRKEGQNVTLSCEQNLNHDAMYWYRQDPGQGLRLIYYSQIVNDFQKGDIAEGYSVSREKKESFPLTVTSAQKNPTAFYLCASSTGLAGVGETQYFGPGTRLLVL.

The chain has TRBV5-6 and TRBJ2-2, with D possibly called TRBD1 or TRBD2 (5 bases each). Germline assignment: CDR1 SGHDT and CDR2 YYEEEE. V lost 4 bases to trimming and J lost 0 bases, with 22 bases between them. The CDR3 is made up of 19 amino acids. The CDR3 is CASSHLLGTSFPNTGELFF. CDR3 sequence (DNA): TGTGCCAGCAGCCACCTCTTGGGGACCTCTTTTCCGAACACCGGGGAGCTGTTTTTT. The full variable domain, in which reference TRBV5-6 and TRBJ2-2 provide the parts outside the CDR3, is DAGVTQSPTHLIKTRGQQVTLRCSPKSGHDTVSWYQQALGQGPQFIFQYYEEEERQRGNFPDRFSGHQFPNYSSELNVNALLLGDSALYLCASSHLLGTSFPNTGELFFGEGSRLTVL.

CDR3 coding DNA: TGTGCCAGTAGTATCCTACAGGGCGGCGATTGGTATGGCTACACCTTC. It codes for CASSILQGGDWYGYTF. The chain is built from TRBV19 and TRBJ1-2; tentatively, D is TRBD1 (6 bases). Germline V gene data show CDR1 as LNHDA and CDR2 as SQIVND (reference sequence). Trimming removed 3 bases at V and 5 bases at J, with 19 bases between. The CDR3 has 16 residues.

The CDR3 loop reads CASTFGTGEQYF. CDR3 coding DNA: TGTGCCAGCACCTTCGGGACAGGGGAGCAGTACTTC. The chain links TRBV7-9 to TRBJ2-7; TRBD1 aligns across 9 bases. V lost 7 bases to trimming and J lost 7 bases; unmatched junction nucleotides: 5. The CDR3 has 12 amino acids. Germline V gives CDR1 SEHNR, CDR2 FQNEAQ (reference sequence).

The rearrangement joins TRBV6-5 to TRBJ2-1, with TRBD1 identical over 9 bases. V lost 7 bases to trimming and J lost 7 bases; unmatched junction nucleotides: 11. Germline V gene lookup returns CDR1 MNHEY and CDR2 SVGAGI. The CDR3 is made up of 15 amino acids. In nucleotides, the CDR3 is TGTGCCAGCATAGGGGACAGGGCAGTGTATAATGAGCAGTTCTTC. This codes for CASIGDRAVYNEQFF.

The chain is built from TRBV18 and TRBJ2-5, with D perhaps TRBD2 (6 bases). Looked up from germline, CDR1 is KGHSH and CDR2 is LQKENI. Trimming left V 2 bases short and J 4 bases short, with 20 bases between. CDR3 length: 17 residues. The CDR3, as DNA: TGTGCCAGCTCACCAAGTCAGGAACGGGAGACGGGAGAGACCCAGTACTTC. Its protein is CASSPSQERETGETQYF.

The CDR3 coding sequence is TGTGCCAGCAGCGGGACAGGGGGGGTCTACGAGCAGTACTTC. Protein sequence: CASSGTGGVYEQYF. This chain links TRBV27 with TRBJ2-7; TRBD1 aligns across 11 bases. This CDR3 region has 14 residues. V gave up 6 bases and J gave up 3 bases; unmatched junction bases: 4. Germline-derived CDR1 and CDR2 are MNHEY and SMNVEV (reference sequence).

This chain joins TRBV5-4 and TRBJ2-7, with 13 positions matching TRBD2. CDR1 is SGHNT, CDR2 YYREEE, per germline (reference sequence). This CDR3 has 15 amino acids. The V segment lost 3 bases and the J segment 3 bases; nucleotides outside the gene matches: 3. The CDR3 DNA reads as TGTGCCAGCAGCTCGGGACTAGCGGGGAACTACGAGCAGTACTTC. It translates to CASSSGLAGNYEQYF.

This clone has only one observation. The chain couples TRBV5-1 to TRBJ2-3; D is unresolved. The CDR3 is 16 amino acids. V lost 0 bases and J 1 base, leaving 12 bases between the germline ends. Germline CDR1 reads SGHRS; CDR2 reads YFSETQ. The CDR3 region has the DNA TGCGCCAGCAGCTTGGTCGGTCATGAGGGCACAGATACGCAGTATTTT. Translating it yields CASSLVGHEGTDTQYF.

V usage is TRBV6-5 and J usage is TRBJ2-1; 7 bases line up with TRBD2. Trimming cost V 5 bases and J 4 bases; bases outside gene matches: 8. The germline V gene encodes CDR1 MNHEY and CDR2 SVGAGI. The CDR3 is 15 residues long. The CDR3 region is CASSPLGGGYNEQFF. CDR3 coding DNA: TGTGCCAGCAGTCCCCTTGGGGGAGGGTACAATGAGCAGTTCTTC.

DNA for the CDR3: TGTGCCAGCAGCTTAGGGGACGACTATGGCTACACCTTC. It encodes CASSLGDDYGYTF. V and J are TRBV13 and TRBJ1-2; D is unclear. Germline V CDR1 and CDR2: PRHDT, FYEKMQ (reference sequence). Trimming stripped 0 bases from V and 3 bases from J, with 5 bases between. The CDR3 runs 13 residues.

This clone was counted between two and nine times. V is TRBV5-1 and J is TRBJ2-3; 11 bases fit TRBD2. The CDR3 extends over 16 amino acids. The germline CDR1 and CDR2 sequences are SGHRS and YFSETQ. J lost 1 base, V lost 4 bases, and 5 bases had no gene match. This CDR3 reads CASSPRLAGRTDTQYF. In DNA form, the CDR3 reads TGCGCCAGCAGCCCACGACTAGCGGGACGCACAGATACGCAGTATTTT.

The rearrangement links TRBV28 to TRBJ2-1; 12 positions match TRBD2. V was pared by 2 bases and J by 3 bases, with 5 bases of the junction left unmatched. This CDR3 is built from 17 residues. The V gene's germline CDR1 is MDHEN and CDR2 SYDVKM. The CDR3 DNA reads TGTGCCAGCAGTTTAAGCACTAGCGGGAGGTTCTACAATGAGCAGTTCTTC. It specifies CASSLSTSGRFYNEQFF.

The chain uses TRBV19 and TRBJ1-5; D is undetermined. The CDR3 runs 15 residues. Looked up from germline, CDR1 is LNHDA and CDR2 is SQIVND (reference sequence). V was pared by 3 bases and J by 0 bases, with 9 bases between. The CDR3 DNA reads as TGTGCCAGTAGTATTGGGCAGCATAGCAATCAGCCCCAGCATTTT. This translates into CASSIGQHSNQPQHF.

The chain's CDR3 is CASSVASPGELFF. CDR3 sequence (DNA): TGTGCCAGCAGCGTAGCTAGCCCCGGGGAGCTGTTTTTT. The V gene is TRBV9, the J gene TRBJ2-2; D is possibly TRBD2 (5 bases). The germline V gene encodes CDR1 SGDLS and CDR2 YYNGEE. The CDR3 runs to 13 residues. Deletions cut 0 bases from V and 6 bases from J, with 6 bases between.

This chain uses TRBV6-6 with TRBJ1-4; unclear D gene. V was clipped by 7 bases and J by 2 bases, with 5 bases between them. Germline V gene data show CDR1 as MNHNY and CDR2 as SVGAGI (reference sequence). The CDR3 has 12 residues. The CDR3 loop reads CASTSTNEKLFF. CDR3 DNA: TGTGCCAGCACCAGTACTAATGAAAAACTGTTTTTT.

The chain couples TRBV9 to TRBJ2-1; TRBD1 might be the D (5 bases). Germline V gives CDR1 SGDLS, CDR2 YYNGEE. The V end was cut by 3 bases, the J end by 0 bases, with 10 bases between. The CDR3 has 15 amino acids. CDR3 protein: CASSAGQSSYNEQFF. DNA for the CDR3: TGTGCCAGCAGCGCCGGACAAAGCTCCTACAATGAGCAGTTCTTC.

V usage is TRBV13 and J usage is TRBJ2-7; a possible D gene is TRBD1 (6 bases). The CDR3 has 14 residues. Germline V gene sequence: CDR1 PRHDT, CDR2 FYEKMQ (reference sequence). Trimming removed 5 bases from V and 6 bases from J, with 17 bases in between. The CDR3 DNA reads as TGTGCCAGCAGCGTAACAGGGAGATTCTCCGAGCAGTACTTC. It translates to CASSVTGRFSEQYF.

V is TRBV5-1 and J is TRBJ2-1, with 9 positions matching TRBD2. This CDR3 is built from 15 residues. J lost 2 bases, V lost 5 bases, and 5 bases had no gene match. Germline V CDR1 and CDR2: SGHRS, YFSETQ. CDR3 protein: CASSHGTSTYNEQFF. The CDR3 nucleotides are TGCGCCAGCAGTCACGGGACTAGCACCTACAATGAGCAGTTCTTC.